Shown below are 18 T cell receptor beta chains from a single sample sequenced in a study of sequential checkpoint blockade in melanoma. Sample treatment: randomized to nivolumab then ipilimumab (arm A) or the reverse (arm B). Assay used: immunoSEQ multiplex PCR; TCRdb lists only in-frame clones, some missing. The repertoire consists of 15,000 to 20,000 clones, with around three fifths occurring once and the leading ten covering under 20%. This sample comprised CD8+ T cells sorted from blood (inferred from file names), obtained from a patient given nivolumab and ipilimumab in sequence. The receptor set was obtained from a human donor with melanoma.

CDR3 sequence: CASRPGTGGFQETQYF. Written as DNA, the CDR3 is TGTGCCAGCAGGCCGGGGACAGGGGGGTTCCAAGAGACCCAGTACTTC. The chain employs TRBV2 and TRBJ2-5; 11 nucleotides match TRBD1. Trimming took 6 bases from V and 1 from J; bases not matched to a gene: 7. Germline V gives CDR1 SNHLY, CDR2 FYNNEI. This CDR3 contains 16 residues.

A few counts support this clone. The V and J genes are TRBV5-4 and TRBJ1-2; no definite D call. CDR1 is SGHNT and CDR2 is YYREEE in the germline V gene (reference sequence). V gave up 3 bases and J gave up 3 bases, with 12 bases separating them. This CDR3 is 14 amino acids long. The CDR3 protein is CASSSAGSDYGYTF. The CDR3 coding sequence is TGTGCCAGCAGCTCCGCGGGCAGCGACTATGGCTACACCTTC.

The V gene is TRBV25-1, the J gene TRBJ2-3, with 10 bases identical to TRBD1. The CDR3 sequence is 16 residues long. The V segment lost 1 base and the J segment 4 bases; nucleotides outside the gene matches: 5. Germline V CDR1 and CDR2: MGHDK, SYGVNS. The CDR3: CASSELSGTGADTQYF. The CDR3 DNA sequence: TGTGCCAGCAGTGAATTGTCCGGGACAGGGGCAGATACGCAGTATTTT. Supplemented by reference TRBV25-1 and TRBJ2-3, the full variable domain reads EADIYQTPRYLVIGTGKKITLECSQTMGHDKMYWYQQDPGMELHLIHYSYGVNSTEKGDLSSESTVSRIRTEHFPLTLESARPSHTSQYLCASSELSGTGADTQYFGPGTRLTVL.

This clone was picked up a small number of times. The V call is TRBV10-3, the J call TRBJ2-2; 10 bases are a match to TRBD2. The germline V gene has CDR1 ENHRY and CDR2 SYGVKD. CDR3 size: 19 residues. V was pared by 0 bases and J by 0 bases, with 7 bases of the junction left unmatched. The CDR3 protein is CAISESDASGSANTGELFF. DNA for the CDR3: TGTGCCATCAGTGAGTCGGACGCTAGCGGGAGCGCGAACACCGGGGAGCTGTTTTTT.

The CDR3 coding sequence is TGTGCCAGCAGCTTGGTCGATGAGCAGTTCTTC. Protein product: CASSLVDEQFF. This sequence joins TRBV5-4 and TRBJ2-1; no clear D gene. The ends were cut back, 0 bases at V and 8 bases at J, with 3 bases in the middle. There are 11 residues in the CDR3. Per the germline V gene, CDR1 is SGHNT and CDR2 is YYREEE (reference sequence).

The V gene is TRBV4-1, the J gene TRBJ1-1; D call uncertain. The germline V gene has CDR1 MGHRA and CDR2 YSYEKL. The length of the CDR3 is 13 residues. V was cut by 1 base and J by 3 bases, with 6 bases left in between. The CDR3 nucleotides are TGCGCCAGCAGCCAAGTTCGGTACACTGAAGCTTTCTTT. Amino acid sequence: CASSQVRYTEAFF.

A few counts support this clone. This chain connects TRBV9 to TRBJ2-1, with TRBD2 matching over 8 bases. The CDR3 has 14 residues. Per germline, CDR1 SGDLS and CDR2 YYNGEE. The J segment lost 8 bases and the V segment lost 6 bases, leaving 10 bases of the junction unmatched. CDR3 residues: CASTPRGGFDEQFF. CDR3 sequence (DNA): TGTGCCAGCACCCCACGCGGGGGGTTCGATGAGCAGTTCTTC. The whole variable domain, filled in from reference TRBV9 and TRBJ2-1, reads DSGVTQTPKHLITATGQRVTLRCSPRSGDLSVYWYQQSLDQGLQFLIQYYNGEERAKGNILERFSAQQFPDLHSELNLSSLELGDSALYFCASTPRGGFDEQFFGPGTRLTVL.

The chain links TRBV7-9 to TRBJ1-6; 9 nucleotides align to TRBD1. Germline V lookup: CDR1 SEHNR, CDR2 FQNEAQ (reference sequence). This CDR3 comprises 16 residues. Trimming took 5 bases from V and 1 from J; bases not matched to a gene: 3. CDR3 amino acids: CASSTDRGSYNSPLHF. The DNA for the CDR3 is TGTGCCAGCAGCACGGACAGGGGATCCTATAATTCACCCCTCCACTTT.

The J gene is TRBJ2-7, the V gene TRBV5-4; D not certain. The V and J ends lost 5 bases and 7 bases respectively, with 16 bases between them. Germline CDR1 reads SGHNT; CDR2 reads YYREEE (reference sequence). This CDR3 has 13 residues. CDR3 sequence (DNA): TGTGCCAGCAGTTATGACTCCTCACGGGAGCAGTACTTC. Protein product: CASSYDSSREQYF.

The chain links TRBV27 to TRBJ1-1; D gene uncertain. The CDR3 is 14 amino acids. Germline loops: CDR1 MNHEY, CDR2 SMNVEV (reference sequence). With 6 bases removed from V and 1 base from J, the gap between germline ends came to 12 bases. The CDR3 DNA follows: TGTGCCAGCAGCTTTAATGGGAGGAACACTGAAGCTTTCTTT. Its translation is CASSFNGRNTEAFF.

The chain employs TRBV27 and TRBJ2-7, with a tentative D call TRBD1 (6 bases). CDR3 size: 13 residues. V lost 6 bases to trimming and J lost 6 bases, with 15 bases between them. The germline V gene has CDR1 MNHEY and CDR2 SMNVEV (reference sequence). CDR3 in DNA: TGTGCCAGCAGGACAGGCTGGGACGGCGAGCAGTACTTC. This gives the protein CASRTGWDGEQYF.

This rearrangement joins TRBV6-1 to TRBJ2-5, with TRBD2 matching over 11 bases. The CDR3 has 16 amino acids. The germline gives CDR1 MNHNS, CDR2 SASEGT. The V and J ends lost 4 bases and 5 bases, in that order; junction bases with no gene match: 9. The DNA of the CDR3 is TGTGCCAGCAGTGTGACTAGCGGGGAGGACAGGGAGACCCAGTACTTC. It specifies CASSVTSGEDRETQYF.

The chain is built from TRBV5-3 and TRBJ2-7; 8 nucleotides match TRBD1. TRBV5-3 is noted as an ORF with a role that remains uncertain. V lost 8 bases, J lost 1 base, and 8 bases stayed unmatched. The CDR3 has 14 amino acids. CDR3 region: CASSEGQGSYEQYF. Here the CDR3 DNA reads TGTGCCAGCAGCGAAGGACAGGGTTCCTACGAGCAGTACTTC.

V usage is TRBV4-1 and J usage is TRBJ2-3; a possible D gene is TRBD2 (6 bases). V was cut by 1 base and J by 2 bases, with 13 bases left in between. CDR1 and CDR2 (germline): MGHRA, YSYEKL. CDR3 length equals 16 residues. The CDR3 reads CASSQGPAGNTDTQYF. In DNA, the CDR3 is TGCGCCAGCAGCCAAGGGCCAGCGGGTAACACAGATACGCAGTATTTT.

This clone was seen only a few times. The chain's CDR3 is CASSLAGQGEETQYF. The CDR3 bases are TGTGCCAGCAGCTTAGCGGGACAGGGGGAAGAGACCCAGTACTTC. The chain uses TRBV11-1 and TRBJ2-5; 11 bases align to TRBD1. V dropped 0 bases and J dropped 3; count of bases not matched to a gene: 0. Per germline, CDR1 SGHAT and CDR2 FQDESV (reference sequence). This CDR3 is 15 amino acids long.

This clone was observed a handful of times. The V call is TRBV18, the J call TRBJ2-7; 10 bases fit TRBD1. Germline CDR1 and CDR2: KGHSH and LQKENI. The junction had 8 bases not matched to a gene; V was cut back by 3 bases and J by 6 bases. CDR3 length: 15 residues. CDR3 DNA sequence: TGTGCCAGCTCACCTCCGACAGGGGGCAGCGGCGAGCAGTACTTC. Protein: CASSPPTGGSGEQYF.

CDR3 sequence reads: CASSLGQASYGYTF. The CDR3 DNA reads as TGTGCCAGCAGCTTGGGGCAGGCTTCTTATGGCTACACCTTC. The chain couples TRBV5-4 to TRBJ1-2; no clear D. CDR1 and CDR2 (germline): SGHNT, YYREEE (reference sequence). The CDR3 sequence is 14 residues long. V was clipped by 0 bases and J by 5 bases, with 11 bases between them. Complete variable domain (other parts from reference TRBV5-4 and TRBJ1-2): ETGVTQSPTHLIKTRGQQVTLRCSSQSGHNTVSWYQQALGQGPQFIFQYYREEENGRGNFPPRFSGLQFPNYSSELNVNALELDDSALYLCASSLGQASYGYTFGSGTRLTVV.

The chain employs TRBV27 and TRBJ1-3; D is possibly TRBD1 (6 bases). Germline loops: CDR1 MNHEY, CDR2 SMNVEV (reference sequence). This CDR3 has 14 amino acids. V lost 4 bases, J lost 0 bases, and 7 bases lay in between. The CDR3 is CASSSQGSGNTIYF. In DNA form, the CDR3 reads TGTGCCAGCAGTTCACAGGGCTCTGGAAACACCATATATTTT.